The rows below give T cell receptor beta chains drawn from one sample of a study of CD8 T cells in ankylosing spondylitis. TCRdb itself ran the 5' RACE reads through MiXCR, one entry per CDR3 protein. The sample has roughly 150,000 distinct CDR3 sequences, about 7% seen once. Sequencing was performed on blood, either unsorted or a sorted T cell fraction (not recorded which). The receptor set was obtained from a female donor with ankylosing spondylitis or in good health (not recorded which). Each CDR3 is given with its conserved first and last residue. Each record gives: clone size, D gene, V gene, CDR3 length, J gene, CDR3 DNA, CDR3 protein. A D gene is named only where the DNA matches it firmly. A row's size may be missing; if present it is once, few, many or a size class.

.,TRBD1,TRBV10-3,15,TRBJ1-4,TGTGCCATCAGTGAGCCGGGACAGGTTCATGAAAAACTGTTTTTT,CAISEPGQVHEKLFF
many,.,TRBV19,14,TRBJ2-7,TGTGCCAGTAGTTCGAGGGCTCCTTCCTACGAGCAGTACTTC,CASSSRAPSYEQYF
many,.,TRBV28,16,TRBJ1-2,TGTGCCAGCAGTCCCCGGGGAGTACTAGCTAACTATGGCTACACCTTC,CASSPRGVLANYGYTF
many,TRBD1,TRBV5-1,14,TRBJ2-3,TGCGCCAGCAGCCCGGGACAGGTGCCAGATACGCAGTATTTT,CASSPGQVPDTQYF
.,.,TRBV7-2,14,TRBJ1-2,TGTGCCAGCAGCTTAGGATACACGGAAGGAGGCTACACCTTC,CASSLGYTEGGYTF
many,.,TRBV7-2,13,TRBJ2-3,TGTGCCAGCAGCTTAGAACAGGCAGATACGCAGTATTTT,CASSLEQADTQYF
many,.,TRBV3-1,15,TRBJ2-2,TGTGCCAGCAGCCAAGATCAAAGGGAATTCGGGGAGCTGTTTTTT,CASSQDQREFGELFF
many,TRBD1,TRBV5-5,16,TRBJ2-3,TGTGCCAGCAGCCAGGGGGAGACGGCTAGACGAGATACGCAGTATTTT,CASSQGETARRDTQYF
many,TRBD2,TRBV4-3,19,TRBJ2-3,TGCGCCAGCAGCCAAGACGGACTAGCGGGGGCCATGGGTACAGATACGCAGTATTTT,CASSQDGLAGAMGTDTQYF
many,.,TRBV6-1,13,TRBJ2-7,TGTGCCAGCAGCCGCGGGCCAGCCTACGAGCAGTACTTC,CASSRGPAYEQYF
few,.,TRBV20-1,12,TRBJ2-1,TGCAGTTCGGGACACCTATACAATGAGCAGTTCTTC,CSSGHLYNEQFF
.,TRBD1,TRBV7-2,16,TRBJ1-5,TGTGCCAGCAGCACTCACAGGGGTGTGAGCAATCAGCCCCAGCATTTT,CASSTHRGVSNQPQHF
many,.,TRBV6-1,16,TRBJ1-4,TGTGCCAGCAGTGAAGATGTTATGGGGGCTGGGGAAAAACTGTTTTTT,CASSEDVMGAGEKLFF
.,.,TRBV12-3/TRBV12-4,13,TRBJ2-7,TGTGCCAGCAGAAGGGAGTACTCCTACGAGCAGTACTTC,CASRREYSYEQYF
once,TRBD2,TRBV2,14,TRBJ2-2,TGTGCCAGCAGGGGGACTAGCGGGAGCGGGGAGCTGTTTTTT,CASRGTSGSGELFF